The rows below give T cell receptor beta chains drawn from one sample of a study of human T cells and chemical hapten exposure. In TCRdb, the RACE reads were re-called with MiXCR into one record per CDR3 protein. The profile covers about 340,000 distinct CDR3 sequences, with around 7% appearing a single time and 8.4% taken by the ten largest. Sequences were derived from whole blood, sampled in connection with sensitization to the hapten diphenylcyclopropenone (DPC). All receptors derive from a woman aged 18-29 years with alopecia areata. Some clones in this sample may be carry-over from other donors' samples. Each CDR3 is given with its conserved first and last residue. D genes are given only for firm matches.

V gene | D gene | CDR3 protein
TRBV29-1 | TRBD1 | CSASTGGHTIYF
TRBV2 | - | CASSVGGTGNTIYF
TRBV4-2 | TRBD2 | CASRGGGQGDTQYF
TRBV9 | - | CASSAGTLNTEAFF
TRBV9 | - | CASSGFLSGARGDTQYF
TRBV6-5 | TRBD1 | CASSSTRTGGYTF
TRBV18 | - | CASSRSGVSYEQYF
TRBV6-5 | - | CASSRDPGTDTQYF
TRBV20-1 | - | CSAPGTRFLNEQFF
TRBV7-9 | - | CASSSQLSGNTIYF
TRBV20-1 | - | CSARGGGMGTNTEAFF
TRBV29-1 | - | CSVDMAYEQYF
TRBV7-9 | - | CASSSDPGFHGTGELFF
TRBV7-9 | - | CASLGGNGSGANVLTF
TRBV27 | - | CASSSTGQIQTQYF
TRBV28 | - | CASSSPGGRKDEQYF
TRBV2 | TRBD1 | CASSEEETGNQPQHF
TRBV5-1 | TRBD1 | CASSFRDRETEAFF
TRBV7-9 | - | CASSAWGPQDEQFF
TRBV7-8 | - | CASSARDGAAGNTIYF
TRBV6-5 | TRBD2 | CASRNLAGGSTDTQYF
TRBV20-1 | - | CSARGLMSGANVLTF
TRBV20-1 | - | CSAKPHPSRGEAFF
TRBV12-3/TRBV12-4 | - | CASSLGDLGYGYTF